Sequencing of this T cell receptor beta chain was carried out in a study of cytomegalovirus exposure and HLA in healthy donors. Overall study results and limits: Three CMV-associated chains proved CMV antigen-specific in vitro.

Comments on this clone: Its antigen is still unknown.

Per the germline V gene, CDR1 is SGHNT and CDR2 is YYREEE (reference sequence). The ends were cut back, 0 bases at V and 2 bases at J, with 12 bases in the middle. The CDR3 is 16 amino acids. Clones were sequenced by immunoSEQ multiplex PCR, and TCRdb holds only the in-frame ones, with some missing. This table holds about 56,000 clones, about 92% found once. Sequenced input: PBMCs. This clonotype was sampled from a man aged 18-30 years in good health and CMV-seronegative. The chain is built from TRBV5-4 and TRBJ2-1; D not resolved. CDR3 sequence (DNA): TGTGCCAGCAGCTTGGCCGAGGTTTACCCCTACAATGAGCAGTTCTTC. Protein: CASSLAEVYPYNEQFF.